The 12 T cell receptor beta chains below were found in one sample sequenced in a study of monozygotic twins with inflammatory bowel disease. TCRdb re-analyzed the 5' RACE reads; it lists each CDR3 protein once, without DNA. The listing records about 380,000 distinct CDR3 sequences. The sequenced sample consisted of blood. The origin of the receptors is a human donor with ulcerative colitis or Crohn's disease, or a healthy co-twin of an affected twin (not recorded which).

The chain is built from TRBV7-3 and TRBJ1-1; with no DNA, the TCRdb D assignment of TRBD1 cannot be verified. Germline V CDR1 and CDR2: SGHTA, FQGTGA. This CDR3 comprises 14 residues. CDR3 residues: CASGITGGFTEAFF. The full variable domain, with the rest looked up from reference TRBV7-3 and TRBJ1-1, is GAGVSQTPSNKVTEKGKYVELRCDPISGHTALYWYRQSLGQGPEFLIYFQGTGAADDSGLPNDRFFAVRPEGSVSTLKIQRTERGDSAVYLCASGITGGFTEAFFGQGTRLTVV.

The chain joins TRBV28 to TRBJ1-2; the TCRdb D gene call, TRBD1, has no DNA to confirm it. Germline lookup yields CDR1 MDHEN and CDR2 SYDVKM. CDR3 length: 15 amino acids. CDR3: CASSLRIIWTDGYTF.

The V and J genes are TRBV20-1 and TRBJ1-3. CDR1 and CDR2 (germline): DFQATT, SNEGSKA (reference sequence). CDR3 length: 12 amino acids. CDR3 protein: CSARIGGNTIYF.

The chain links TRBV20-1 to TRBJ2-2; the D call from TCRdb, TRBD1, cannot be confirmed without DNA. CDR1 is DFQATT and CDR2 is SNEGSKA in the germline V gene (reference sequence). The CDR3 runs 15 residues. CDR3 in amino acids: CSARIGQGSTGELFF.

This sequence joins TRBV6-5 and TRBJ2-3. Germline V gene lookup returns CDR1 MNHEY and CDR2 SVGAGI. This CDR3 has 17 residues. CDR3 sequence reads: CASSYLLDSSGTDTQYF.

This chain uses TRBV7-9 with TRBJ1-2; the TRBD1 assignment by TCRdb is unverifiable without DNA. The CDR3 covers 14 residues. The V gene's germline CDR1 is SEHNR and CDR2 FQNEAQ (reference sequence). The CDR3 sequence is CASSLVTGNYGYTF.

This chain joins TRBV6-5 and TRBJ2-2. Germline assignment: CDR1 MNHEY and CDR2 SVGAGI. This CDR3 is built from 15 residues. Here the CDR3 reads CASSYLWQNTGELFF.

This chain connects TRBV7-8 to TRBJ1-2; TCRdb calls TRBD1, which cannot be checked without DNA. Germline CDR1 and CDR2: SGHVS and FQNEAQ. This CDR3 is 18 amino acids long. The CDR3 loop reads CASSHLGGQGGLYYGYTF.

The CDR3 loop is CATSDSSGFPYQETQYF. This rearrangement joins TRBV24-1 to TRBJ2-5; lacking DNA, the TRBD2 call made by TCRdb goes unchecked. The CDR3 is 17 amino acids. Germline V gene data show CDR1 as KGHDR and CDR2 as SFDVKD.

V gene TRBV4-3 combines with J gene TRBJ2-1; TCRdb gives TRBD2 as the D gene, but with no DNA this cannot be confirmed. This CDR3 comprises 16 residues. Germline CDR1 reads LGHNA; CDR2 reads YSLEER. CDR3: CASSRGLAGDSDEQFF.

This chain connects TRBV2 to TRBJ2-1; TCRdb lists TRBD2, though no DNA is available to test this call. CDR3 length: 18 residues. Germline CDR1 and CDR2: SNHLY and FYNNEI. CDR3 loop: CASSEASRRGQGDNEQFF.

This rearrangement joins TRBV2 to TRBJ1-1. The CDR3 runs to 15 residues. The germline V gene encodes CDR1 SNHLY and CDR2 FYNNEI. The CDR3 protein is CASRHLNMGTTEAFF.